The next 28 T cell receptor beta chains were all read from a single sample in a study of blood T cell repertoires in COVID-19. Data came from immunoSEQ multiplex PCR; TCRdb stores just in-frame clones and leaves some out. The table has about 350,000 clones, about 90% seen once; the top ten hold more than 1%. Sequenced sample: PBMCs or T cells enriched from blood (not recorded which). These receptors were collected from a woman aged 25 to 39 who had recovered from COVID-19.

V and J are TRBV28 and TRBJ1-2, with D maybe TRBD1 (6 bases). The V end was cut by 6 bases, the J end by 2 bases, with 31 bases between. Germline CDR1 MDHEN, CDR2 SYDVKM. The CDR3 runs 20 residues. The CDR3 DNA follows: TGTGCCAGCAGACGGACCAGATCGGAGGAGGGGGGGCGAGGGAACTATGGCTACACCTTC. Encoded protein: CASRRTRSEEGGRGNYGYTF.

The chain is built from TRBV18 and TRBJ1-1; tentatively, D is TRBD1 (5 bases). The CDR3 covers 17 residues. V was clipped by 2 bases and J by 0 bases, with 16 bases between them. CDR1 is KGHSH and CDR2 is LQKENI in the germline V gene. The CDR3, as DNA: TGTGCCAGCTCACCAAACGTTCAGGGTCTCATGAACACTGAAGCTTTCTTT. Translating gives CASSPNVQGLMNTEAFF.

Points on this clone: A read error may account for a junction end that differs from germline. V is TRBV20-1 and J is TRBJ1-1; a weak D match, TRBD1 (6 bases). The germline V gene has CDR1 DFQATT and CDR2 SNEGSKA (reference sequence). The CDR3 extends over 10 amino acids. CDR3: CSAKHRVPRF. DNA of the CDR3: TGCAGTGCCAAACACAGGGTCCCCCGCTTT.

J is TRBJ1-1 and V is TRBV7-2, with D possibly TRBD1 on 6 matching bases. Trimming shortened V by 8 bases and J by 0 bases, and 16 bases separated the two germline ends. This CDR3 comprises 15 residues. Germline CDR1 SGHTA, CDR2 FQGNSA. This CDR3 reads CASSTRGGLNTEAFF. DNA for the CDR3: TGTGCCAGCTCAACCCGCGGGGGCCTGAACACTGAAGCTTTCTTT.

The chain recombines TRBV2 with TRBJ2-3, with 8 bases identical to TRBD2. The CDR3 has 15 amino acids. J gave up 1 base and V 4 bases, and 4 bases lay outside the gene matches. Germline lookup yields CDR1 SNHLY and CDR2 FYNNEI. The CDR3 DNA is TGTGCCAGCAGTGGAAACGGGGGGGGCACAGATACGCAGTATTTT. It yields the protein CASSGNGGGTDTQYF. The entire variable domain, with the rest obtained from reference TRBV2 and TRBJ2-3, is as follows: EPEVTQTPSHQVTQMGQEVILRCVPISNHLYFYWYRQILGQKVEFLVSFYNNEISEKSEIFDDQFSVERPDGSNFTLKIRSTKLEDSAMYFCASSGNGGGTDTQYFGPGTRLTVL.

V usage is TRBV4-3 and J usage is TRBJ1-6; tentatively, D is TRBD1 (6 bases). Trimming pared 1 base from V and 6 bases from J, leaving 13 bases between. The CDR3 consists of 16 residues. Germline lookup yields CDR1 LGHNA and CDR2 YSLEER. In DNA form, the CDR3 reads TGCGCCAGCAGCCAAGCCCAACAGGGATCTAATTCACCCCTCCACTTT. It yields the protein CASSQAQQGSNSPLHF.

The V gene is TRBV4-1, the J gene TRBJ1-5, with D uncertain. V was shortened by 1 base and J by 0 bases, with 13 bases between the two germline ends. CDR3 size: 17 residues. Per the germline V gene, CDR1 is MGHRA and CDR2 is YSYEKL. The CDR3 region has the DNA TGCGCCAGCAGCCAAGCGCCATCATCCTATAGCAATCAGCCCCAGCATTTT. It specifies CASSQAPSSYSNQPQHF.

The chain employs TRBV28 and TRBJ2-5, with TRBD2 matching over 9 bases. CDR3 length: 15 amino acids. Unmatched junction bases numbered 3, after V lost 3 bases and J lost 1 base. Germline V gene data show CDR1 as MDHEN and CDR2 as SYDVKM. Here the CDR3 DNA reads TGTGCCAGCAGTTTTTTTAGCGGGGGCCAAGAGACCCAGTACTTC. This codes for CASSFFSGGQETQYF.

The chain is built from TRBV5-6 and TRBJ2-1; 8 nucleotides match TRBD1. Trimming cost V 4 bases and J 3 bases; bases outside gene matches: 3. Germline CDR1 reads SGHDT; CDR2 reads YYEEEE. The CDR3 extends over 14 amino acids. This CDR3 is CASSSGQGYNEQFF. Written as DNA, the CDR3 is TGTGCCAGCAGCAGCGGACAGGGCTACAATGAGCAGTTCTTC. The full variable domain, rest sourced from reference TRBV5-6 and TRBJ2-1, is DAGVTQSPTHLIKTRGQQVTLRCSPKSGHDTVSWYQQALGQGPQFIFQYYEEEERQRGNFPDRFSGHQFPNYSSELNVNALLLGDSALYLCASSSGQGYNEQFFGPGTRLTVL.

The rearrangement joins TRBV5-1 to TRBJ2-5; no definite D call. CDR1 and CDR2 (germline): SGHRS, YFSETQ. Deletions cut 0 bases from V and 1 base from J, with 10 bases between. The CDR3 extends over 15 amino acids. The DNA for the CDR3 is TGCGCCAGCAGCTTGGTACGCAGTGCCCAAGAGACCCAGTACTTC. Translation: CASSLVRSAQETQYF.

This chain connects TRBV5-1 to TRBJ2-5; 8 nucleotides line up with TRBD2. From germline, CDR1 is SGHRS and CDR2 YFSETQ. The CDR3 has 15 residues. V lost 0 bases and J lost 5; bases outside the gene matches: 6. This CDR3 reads CASSLGLAGRETQYF. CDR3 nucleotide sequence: TGCGCCAGCAGCTTGGGCTTAGCGGGGCGTGAGACCCAGTACTTC.

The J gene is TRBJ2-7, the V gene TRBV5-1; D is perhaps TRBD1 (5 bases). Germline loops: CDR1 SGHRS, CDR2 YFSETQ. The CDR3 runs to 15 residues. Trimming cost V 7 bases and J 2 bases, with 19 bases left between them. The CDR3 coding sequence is TGCGCCAGCTCCATACCCCGACAGACACCCTACGAGCAGTACTTC. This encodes CASSIPRQTPYEQYF.

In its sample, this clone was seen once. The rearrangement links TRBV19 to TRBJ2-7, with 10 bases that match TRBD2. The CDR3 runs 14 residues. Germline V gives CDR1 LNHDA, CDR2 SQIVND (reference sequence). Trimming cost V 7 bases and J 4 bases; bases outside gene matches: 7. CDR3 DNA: TGTGCCAGTACGGAAAGCGGGGGGGCTTACGAGCAGTACTTC. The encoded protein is CASTESGGAYEQYF.

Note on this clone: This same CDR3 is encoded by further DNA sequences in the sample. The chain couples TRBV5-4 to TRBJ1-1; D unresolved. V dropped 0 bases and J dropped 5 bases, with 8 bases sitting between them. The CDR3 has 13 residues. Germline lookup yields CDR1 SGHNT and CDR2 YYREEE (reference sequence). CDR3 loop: CASSLEGGTEAFF. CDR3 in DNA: TGTGCCAGCAGCTTGGAGGGAGGGACTGAAGCTTTCTTT.

The CDR3 reads CAISELEGSSYEQYF. The DNA for the CDR3 is TGTGCCATCAGTGAGTTGGAGGGGAGCTCCTACGAGCAGTACTTC. The rearrangement joins TRBV10-3 to TRBJ2-7; D might be TRBD2 (6 bases). The germline V gene has CDR1 ENHRY and CDR2 SYGVKD. The CDR3 runs 15 residues. The V and J ends lost 1 base and 0 bases respectively, with 10 bases between them.

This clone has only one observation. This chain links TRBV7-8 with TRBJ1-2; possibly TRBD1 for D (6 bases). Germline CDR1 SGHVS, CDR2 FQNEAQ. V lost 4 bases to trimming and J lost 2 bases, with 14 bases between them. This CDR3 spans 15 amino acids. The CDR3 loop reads CASSYPSTGNYGYTF. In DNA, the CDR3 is TGTGCCAGCAGCTACCCCAGTACAGGGAACTATGGCTACACCTTC.

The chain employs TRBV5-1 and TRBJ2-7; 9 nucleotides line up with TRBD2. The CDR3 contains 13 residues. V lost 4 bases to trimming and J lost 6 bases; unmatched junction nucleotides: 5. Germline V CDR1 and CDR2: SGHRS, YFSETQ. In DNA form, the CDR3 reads TGCGCCAGCAGCCCGGGACTAGCCTCCGAGCAGTACTTC. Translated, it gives CASSPGLASEQYF.

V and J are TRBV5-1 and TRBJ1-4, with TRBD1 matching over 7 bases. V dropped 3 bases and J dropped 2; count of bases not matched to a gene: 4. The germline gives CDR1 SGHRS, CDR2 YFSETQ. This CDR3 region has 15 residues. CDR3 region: CASSSRGQTNEKLFF. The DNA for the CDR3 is TGCGCCAGCAGCTCGAGGGGACAGACTAATGAAAAACTGTTTTTT.

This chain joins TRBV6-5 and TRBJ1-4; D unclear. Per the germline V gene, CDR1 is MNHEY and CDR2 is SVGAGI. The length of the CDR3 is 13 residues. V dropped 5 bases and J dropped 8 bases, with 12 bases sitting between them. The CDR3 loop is CASSIFVEEKLFF. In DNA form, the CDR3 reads TGTGCCAGCAGTATTTTCGTGGAGGAAAAACTGTTTTTT.

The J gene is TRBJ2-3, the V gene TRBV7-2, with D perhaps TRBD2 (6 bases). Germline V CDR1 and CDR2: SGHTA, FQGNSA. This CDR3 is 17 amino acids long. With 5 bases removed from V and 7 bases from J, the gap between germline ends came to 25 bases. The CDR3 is CASSPGRAGPGENTQYF. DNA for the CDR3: TGTGCCAGCAGCCCAGGCCGCGCGGGGCCGGGGGAAAATACGCAGTATTTT.

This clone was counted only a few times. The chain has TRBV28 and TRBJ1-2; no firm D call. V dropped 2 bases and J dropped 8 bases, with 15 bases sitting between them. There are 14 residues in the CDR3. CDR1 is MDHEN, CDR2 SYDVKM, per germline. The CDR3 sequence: CASSLAEIWRGYTF. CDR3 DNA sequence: TGTGCCAGCAGTTTAGCCGAGATCTGGAGGGGCTACACCTTC.

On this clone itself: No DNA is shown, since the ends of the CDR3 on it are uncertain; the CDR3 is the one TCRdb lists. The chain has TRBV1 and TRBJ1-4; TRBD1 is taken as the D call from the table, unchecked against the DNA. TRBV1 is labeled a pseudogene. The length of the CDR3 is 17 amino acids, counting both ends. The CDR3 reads CTSSQVVATGTNEKLFF.

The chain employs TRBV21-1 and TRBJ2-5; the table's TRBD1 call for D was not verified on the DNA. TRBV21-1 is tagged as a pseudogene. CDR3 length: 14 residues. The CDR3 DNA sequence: TGTGCCAGCAGCAAAGGGACAGGATGGGAGACCCAGTACTTC. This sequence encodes CASSKGTGWETQYF.

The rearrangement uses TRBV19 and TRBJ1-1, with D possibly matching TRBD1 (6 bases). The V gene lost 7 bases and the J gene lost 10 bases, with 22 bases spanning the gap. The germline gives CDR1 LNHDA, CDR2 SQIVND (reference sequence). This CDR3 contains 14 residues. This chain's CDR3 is CASMGRDIWLGAFF. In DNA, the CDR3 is TGTGCCAGTATGGGTAGGGACATCTGGTTAGGAGCTTTCTTT. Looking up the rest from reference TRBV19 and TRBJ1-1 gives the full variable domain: DGGITQSPKYLFRKEGQNVTLSCEQNLNHDAMYWYRQDPGQGLRLIYYSQIVNDFQKGDIAEGYSVSREKKESFPLTVTSAQKNPTAFYLCASMGRDIWLGAFFGQGTRLTVV.

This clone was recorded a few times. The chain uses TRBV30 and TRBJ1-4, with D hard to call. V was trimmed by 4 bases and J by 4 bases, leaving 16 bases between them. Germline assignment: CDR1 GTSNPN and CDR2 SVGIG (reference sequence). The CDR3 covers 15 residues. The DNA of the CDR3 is TGTGCCTGGATCTCGAACCGGGATAATAATGAAAAACTGTTTTTT. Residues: CAWISNRDNNEKLFF.

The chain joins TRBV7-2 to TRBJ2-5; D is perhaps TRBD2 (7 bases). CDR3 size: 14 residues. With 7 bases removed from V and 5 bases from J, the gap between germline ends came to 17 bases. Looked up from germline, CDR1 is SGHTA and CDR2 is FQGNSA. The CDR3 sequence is CASNRPGGTETQYF. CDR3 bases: TGTGCCAGCAATCGACCGGGGGGCACCGAGACCCAGTACTTC. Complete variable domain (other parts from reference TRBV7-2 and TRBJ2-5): GAGVSQSPSNKVTEKGKDVELRCDPISGHTALYWYRQSLGQGLEFLIYFQGNSAPDKSGLPSDRFSAERTGGSVSTLTIQRTQQEDSAVYLCASNRPGGTETQYFGPGTRLLVL.

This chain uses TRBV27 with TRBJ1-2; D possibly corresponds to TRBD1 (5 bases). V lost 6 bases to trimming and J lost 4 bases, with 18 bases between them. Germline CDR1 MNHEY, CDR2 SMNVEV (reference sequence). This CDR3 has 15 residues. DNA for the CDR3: TGTGCCAGCAGCCAGTATTCGGGGGAGGGCTATGGCTACACCTTC. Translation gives CASSQYSGEGYGYTF.

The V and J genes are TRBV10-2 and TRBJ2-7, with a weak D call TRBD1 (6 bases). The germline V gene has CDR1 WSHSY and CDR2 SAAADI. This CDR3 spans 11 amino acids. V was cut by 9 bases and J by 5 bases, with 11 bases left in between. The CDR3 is CASLNRDEQYF. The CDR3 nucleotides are TGCGCCAGTCTTAACAGGGACGAGCAGTACTTC.